The 2 T cell receptor beta chains below come from one sample, sequenced in a study of blood T cell repertoires in COVID-19. The assay was immunoSEQ multiplex PCR, and TCRdb's table has in-frame clones only and misses some. The table lists about 200,000 clones, about 88% of them singletons. Sequencing was carried out using peripheral blood. The receptors come from a man aged 50 to 60 with COVID-19, enrolled during active disease.

V gene TRBV5-1 combines with J gene TRBJ1-3, with unresolved D. The ends were cut back, 0 bases at V and 2 bases at J, with 9 bases in the middle. Germline lookup yields CDR1 SGHRS and CDR2 YFSETQ. This CDR3 is 15 amino acids long. The CDR3 region has the DNA TGCGCCAGCAGCTTGGCGAGCGAGACTGGAAACACCATATATTTT. It encodes CASSLASETGNTIYF.

Details on this clone: The sample carries other DNA sequences with the same CDR3. The chain uses TRBV28 and TRBJ1-4, with D possibly being TRBD1 (5 bases). The CDR3 is 15 residues long. The germline CDR1 and CDR2 sequences are MDHEN and SYDVKM. V was cut by 5 bases and J by 0 bases, with 10 bases left in between. CDR3 nucleotide sequence: TGTGCCAGCAGTCTGACGGGGGCAACTAATGAAAAACTGTTTTTT. Its protein product is CASSLTGATNEKLFF.